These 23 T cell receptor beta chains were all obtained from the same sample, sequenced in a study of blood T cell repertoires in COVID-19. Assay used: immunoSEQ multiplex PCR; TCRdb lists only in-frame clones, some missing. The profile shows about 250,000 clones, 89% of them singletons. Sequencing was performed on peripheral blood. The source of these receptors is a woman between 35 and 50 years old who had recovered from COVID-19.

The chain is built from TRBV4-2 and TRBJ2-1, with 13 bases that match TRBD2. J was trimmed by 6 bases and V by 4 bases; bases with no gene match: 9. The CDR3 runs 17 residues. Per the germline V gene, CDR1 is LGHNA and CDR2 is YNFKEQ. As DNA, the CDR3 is TGTGCCAGCAGCCTTGGACTAGCGGGAGTAGGGTCCAATGAGCAGTTCTTC. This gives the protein CASSLGLAGVGSNEQFF.

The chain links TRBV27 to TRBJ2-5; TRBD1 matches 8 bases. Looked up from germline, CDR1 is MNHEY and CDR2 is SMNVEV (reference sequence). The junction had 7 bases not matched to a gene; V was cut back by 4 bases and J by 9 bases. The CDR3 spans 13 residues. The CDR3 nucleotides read TGTGCCAGCAGTTCCCCAGGGGGCTGGGCCCAGTACTTC. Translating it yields CASSSPGGWAQYF.

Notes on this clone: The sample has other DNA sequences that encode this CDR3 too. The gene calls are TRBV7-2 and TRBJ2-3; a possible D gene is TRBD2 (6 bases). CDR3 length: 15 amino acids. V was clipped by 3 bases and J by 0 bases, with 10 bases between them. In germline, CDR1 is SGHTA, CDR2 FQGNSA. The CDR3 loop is CASSLYGTSTDTQYF. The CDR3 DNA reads TGTGCCAGCAGCTTGTACGGGACTAGCACAGATACGCAGTATTTT.

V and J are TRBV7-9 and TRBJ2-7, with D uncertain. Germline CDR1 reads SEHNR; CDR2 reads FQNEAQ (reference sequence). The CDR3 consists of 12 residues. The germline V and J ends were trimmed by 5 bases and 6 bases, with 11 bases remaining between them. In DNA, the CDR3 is TGTGCCAGCAGCCCAGAGGTCGCCGAGCAGTACTTC. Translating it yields CASSPEVAEQYF. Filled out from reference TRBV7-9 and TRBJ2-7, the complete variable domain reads DTGVSQNPRHKITKRGQNVTFRCDPISEHNRLYWYRQTLGQGPEFLTYFQNEAQLEKSRLLSDRFSAERPKGSFSTLEIQRTEQGDSAMYLCASSPEVAEQYFGPGTRLTVT.

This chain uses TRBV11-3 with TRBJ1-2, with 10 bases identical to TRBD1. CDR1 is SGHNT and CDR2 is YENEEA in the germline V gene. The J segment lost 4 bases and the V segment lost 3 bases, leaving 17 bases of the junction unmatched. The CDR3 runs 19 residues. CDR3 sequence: CASSFQTGTGEGRPYGYTF. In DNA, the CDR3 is TGTGCCAGCAGCTTCCAGACCGGGACAGGGGAAGGGCGGCCCTATGGCTACACCTTC.

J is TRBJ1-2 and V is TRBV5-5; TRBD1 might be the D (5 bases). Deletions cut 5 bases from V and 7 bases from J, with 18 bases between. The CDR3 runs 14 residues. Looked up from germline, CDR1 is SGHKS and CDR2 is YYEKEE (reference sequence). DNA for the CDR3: TGTGCCAGCAGACTCAGGGATGGTTCAGGTGGCTACACCTTC. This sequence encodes CASRLRDGSGGYTF.

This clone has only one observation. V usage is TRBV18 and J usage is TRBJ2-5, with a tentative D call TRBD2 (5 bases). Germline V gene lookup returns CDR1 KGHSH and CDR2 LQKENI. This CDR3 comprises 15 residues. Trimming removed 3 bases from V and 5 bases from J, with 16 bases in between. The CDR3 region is CASSPSVGVRETQYF. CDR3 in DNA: TGTGCCAGCTCACCGAGTGTCGGGGTTCGGGAGACCCAGTACTTC.

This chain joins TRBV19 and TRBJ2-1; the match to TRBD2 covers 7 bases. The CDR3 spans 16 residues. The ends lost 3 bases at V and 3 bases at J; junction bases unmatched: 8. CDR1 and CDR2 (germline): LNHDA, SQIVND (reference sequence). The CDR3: CASSMPRTRDYNEQFF. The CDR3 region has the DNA TGTGCCAGTAGTATGCCTCGGACTAGGGACTACAATGAGCAGTTCTTC. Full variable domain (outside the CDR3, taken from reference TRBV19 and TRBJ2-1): DGGITQSPKYLFRKEGQNVTLSCEQNLNHDAMYWYRQDPGQGLRLIYYSQIVNDFQKGDIAEGYSVSREKKESFPLTVTSAQKNPTAFYLCASSMPRTRDYNEQFFGPGTRLTVL.

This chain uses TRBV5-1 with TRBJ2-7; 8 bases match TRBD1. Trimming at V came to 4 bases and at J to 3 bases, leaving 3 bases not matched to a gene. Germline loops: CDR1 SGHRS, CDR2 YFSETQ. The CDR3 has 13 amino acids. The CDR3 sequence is CASSPGQVYEQYF. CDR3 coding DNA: TGCGCCAGCAGCCCGGGACAGGTCTACGAGCAGTACTTC.

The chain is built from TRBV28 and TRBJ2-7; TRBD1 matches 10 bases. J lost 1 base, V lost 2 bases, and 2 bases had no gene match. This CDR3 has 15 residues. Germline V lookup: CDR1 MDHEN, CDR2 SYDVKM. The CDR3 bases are TGTGCCAGCAGTTTAAGGACAGGGGGTTCCTACGAGCAGTACTTC. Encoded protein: CASSLRTGGSYEQYF.

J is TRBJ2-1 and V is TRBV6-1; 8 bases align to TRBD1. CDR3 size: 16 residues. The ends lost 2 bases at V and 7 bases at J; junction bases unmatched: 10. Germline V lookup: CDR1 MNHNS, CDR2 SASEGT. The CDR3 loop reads CASSEPRQGSLNEQFF. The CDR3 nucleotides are TGTGCCAGCAGTGAACCGCGACAGGGGTCATTGAATGAGCAGTTCTTC.

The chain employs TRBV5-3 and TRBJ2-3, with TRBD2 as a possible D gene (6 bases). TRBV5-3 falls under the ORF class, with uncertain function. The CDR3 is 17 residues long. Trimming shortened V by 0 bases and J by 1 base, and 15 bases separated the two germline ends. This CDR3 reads CARSLGSAGGGTDTQYF. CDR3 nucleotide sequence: TGTGCCAGAAGCTTGGGATCGGCGGGCGGGGGCACAGATACGCAGTATTTT.

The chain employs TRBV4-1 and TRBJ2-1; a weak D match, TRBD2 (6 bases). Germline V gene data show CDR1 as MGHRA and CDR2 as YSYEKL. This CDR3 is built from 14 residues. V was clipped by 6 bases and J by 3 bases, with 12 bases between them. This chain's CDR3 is CASRREWDYNEQFF. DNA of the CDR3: TGCGCCAGCAGGCGGGAATGGGACTACAATGAGCAGTTCTTC.

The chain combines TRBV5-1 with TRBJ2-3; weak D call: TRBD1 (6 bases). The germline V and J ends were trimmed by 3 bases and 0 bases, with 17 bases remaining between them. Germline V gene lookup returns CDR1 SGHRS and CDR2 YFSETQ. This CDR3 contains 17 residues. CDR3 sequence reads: CASSSGEQGLSTDTQYF. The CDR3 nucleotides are TGCGCCAGCAGCTCGGGCGAACAGGGCCTAAGCACAGATACGCAGTATTTT.

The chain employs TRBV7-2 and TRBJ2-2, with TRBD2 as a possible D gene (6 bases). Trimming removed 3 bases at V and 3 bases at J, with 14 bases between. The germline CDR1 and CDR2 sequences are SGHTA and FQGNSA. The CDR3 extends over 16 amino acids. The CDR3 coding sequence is TGTGCCAGCAGCTTCTCCGGGACTGGCGACACCGGGGAGCTGTTTTTT. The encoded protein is CASSFSGTGDTGELFF. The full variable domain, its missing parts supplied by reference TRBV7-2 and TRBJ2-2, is GAGVSQSPSNKVTEKGKDVELRCDPISGHTALYWYRQSLGQGLEFLIYFQGNSAPDKSGLPSDRFSAERTGGSVSTLTIQRTQQEDSAVYLCASSFSGTGDTGELFFGEGSRLTVL.

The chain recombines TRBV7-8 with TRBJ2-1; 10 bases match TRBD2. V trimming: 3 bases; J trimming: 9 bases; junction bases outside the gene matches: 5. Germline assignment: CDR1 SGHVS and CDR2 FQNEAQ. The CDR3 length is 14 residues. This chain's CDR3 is CASSFSGRQGEQFF. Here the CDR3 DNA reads TGTGCCAGCAGCTTTAGCGGGAGGCAGGGTGAGCAGTTCTTC.

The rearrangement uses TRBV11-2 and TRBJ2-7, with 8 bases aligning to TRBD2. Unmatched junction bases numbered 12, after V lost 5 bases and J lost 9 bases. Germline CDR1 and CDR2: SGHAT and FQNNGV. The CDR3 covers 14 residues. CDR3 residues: CASSARAGEAGQYF. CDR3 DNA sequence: TGTGCCAGCAGCGCCAGAGCGGGAGAGGCGGGGCAGTACTTC.

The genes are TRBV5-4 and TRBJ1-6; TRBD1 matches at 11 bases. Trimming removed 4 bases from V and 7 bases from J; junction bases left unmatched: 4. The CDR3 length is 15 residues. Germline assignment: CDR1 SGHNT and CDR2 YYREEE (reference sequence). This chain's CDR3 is CASSAGQGANSPLHF. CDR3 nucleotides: TGTGCCAGCAGCGCCGGACAGGGGGCGAATTCACCCCTCCACTTT.

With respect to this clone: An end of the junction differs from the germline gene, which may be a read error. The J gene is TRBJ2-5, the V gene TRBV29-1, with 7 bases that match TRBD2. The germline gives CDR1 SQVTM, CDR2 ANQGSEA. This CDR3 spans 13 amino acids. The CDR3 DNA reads TGCAGCGTCGAAGGGACTACAGAAGAGACCCAGTACTTC. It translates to CSVEGTTEETQYF.

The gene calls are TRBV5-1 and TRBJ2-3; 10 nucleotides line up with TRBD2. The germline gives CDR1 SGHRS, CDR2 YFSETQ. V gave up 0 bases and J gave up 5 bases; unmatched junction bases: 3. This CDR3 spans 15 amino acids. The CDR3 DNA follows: TGCGCCAGCAGCTTGGAAGCGGGAGGGGGAGATACGCAGTATTTT. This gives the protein CASSLEAGGGDTQYF.

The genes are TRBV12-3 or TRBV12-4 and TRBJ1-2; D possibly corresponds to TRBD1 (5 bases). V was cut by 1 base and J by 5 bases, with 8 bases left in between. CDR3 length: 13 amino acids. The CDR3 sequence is CASSLGSGYGYTF. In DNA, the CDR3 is TGTGCCAGCAGTTTAGGGTCAGGGTATGGCTACACCTTC.

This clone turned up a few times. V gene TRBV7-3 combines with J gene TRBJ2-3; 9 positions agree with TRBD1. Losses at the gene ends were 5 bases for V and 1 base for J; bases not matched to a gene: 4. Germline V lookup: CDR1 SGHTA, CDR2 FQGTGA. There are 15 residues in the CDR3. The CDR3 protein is CASSKTGGGTDTQYF. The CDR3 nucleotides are TGTGCCAGCAGCAAGACAGGGGGAGGCACAGATACGCAGTATTTT.

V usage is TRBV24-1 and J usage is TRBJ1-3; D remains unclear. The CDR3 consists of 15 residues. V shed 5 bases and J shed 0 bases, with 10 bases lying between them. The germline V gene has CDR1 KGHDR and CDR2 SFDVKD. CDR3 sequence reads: CATSVPPSSGNTIYF. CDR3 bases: TGTGCCACCAGTGTCCCGCCCAGCTCTGGAAACACCATATATTTT.